This is a list of T cell receptor beta chains from one sample in a study of blood T cell repertoires in COVID-19. Produced via immunoSEQ multiplex PCR; TCRdb's table is partial and in-frame only. The sample lists about 380,000 clones; 80% to 90% were seen once. Specimen: PBMCs or T cells enriched from blood (not recorded which). These receptors were collected from a man younger than 45 who had recovered from COVID-19. Each CDR3 is given with its conserved first and last residue. Fields, in order: J gene, V gene, D gene, clone size, CDR3 DNA, CDR3 protein. A D gene is named only where the DNA matches it firmly. Some rows mark clone size as missing; the rest say once, few, many or name a class of expanded clone.

J: TRBJ1-5; V: TRBV5-5; D: -; size: few; DNA: TGTGCCAGCAGCTATACTGATAGCAATCAGCCCCAGCATTTT; CDR3: CASSYTDSNQPQHF
J: TRBJ2-1; V: TRBV4-1; D: -; size: -; DNA: TGCGCCAGCAGCCACTCTGGGGCCCCCAATGAGCAGTTCTTC; CDR3: CASSHSGAPNEQFF
J: TRBJ1-5; V: TRBV14; D: -; size: -; DNA: TGTGCCAGCAGCCAAGGTAGACAGCCCCAGCATTTT; CDR3: CASSQGRQPQHF
J: TRBJ1-6; V: TRBV2; D: TRBD1; size: -; DNA: TGTGCCAGCGCGGGACAGGGCGATTCACCCCTCCACTTT; CDR3: CASAGQGDSPLHF
J: TRBJ2-1; V: TRBV6-6; D: -; size: -; DNA: TGTGCCAGCAGTGACTTACGAAGCAGGGTATTAAGGTTCTTC; CDR3: CASSDLRSRVLRFF
J: TRBJ2-4; V: TRBV4-2; D: TRBD1; size: -; DNA: TGTGCCAGCAGCCAAATCCCCGGGACAGGGGCTTCCCACATTCAGTACTTC; CDR3: CASSQIPGTGASHIQYF
J: TRBJ2-1; V: TRBV4-1; D: -; size: -; DNA: TGCGCCAGCAGCCCAGGGCCTAGCTCCTACAATGAGCAGTTCTTC; CDR3: CASSPGPSSYNEQFF
J: TRBJ2-3; V: TRBV6-5; D: -; size: once; DNA: TGTGCCAGCAGTCCCAGGGTTTTCTCGGATACGCAGTATTTT; CDR3: CASSPRVFSDTQYF
J: TRBJ1-2; V: TRBV6-5; D: -; size: -; DNA: TGTGCCAGCAGTTACAGTTCGGGAAACTATGGCTACACCTTC; CDR3: CASSYSSGNYGYTF
J: TRBJ2-7; V: TRBV6-5; D: TRBD1; size: -; DNA: TGTGCCAGCAGTTGGGGACAGGGCTCCTACGAGCAGTACTTC; CDR3: CASSWGQGSYEQYF
J: TRBJ2-2; V: TRBV6-5; D: -; size: -; DNA: TGTGCCAGCCGGGCGGGGACGAACACCGGGGAGCTGTTTTTT; CDR3: CASRAGTNTGELFF
J: TRBJ1-5; V: TRBV11-2; D: -; size: -; DNA: TGTGCCAGCAGCTCCCCTACAGGGATTAATCAGCCCCAGCATTTT; CDR3: CASSSPTGINQPQHF
J: TRBJ1-3; V: TRBV15; D: -; size: -; DNA: TGTGCCACCAGCGCCGGTCTTAGTGGAAACACCATATATTTT; CDR3: CATSAGLSGNTIYF
J: TRBJ2-2; V: TRBV3-1/TRBV3-2; D: TRBD2; size: -; DNA: TGTGCCAGCAGCCAAATTAGCGGGGGACCAGGGACCGGGGAGCTGTTTTTT; CDR3: CASSQISGGPGTGELFF
J: TRBJ2-3; V: TRBV7-9; D: -; size: once; DNA: TGTGCCAGCAGCTTCTGGCAGGATAGCACAGATACGCAGTATTTT; CDR3: CASSFWQDSTDTQYF
J: TRBJ1-2; V: TRBV11-2; D: TRBD1; size: -; DNA: TGTGCCAGCAGTTTGGACAGGGCCGGTGTAGTTTGGGACCGGTTGGACACCTATGGCTACACCTTC; CDR3: CASSLDRAGVVWDRLDTYGYTF